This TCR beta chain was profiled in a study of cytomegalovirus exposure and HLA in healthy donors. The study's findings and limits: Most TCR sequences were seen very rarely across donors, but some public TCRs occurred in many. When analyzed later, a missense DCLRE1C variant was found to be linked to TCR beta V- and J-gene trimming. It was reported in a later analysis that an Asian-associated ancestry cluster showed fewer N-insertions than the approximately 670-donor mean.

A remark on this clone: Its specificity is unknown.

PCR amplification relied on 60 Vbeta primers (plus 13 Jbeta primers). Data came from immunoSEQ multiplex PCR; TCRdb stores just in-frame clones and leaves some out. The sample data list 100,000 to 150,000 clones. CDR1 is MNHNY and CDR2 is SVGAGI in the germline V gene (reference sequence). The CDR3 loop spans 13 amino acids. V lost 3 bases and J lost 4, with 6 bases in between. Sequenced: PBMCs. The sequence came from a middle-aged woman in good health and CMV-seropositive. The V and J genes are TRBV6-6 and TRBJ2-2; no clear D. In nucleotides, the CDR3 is TGTGCCAGCAGTTATAGAGGCACCGGGGAGCTGTTTTTT. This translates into CASSYRGTGELFF.